This T cell receptor beta chain was captured by sequencing in a study of T cell repertoires in cytomegalovirus infection. The study's findings and limits: HLA-C-restricted CMV-specific TCR beta clonotypes prevailed in the ex vivo response.

TCRdb re-analysed the reads in MiXCR, keeping a single row per CDR3 protein. The sample shows more than 300,000 distinct CDR3 sequences, approximately 35% of them seen only once. The CDR3 contains 15 residues. Germline V CDR1 and CDR2: SGHAT, FQNNGV. With 4 bases clipped from V and 4 bases from J, the junction kept 6 bases outside the gene matches. With respect to this clonotype: Its antigen is still unknown.

The V and J genes are TRBV11-2 and TRBJ2-3, with 9 nucleotides matching TRBD1. The sequencing here drew on cultured PBMCs, taken from culture after CMV antigen stimulation. The sequence derives from a human donor in good health (CMV status not recorded). Some clones in this sample may be carry-over from other donors' samples. The CDR3 region is CASSWVGDRADTQYF. The CDR3, as DNA: TGTGCCAGCAGCTGGGTAGGGGACAGGGCAGATACGCAGTATTTT.